Below, one T cell receptor (beta chain) is given with its context. The sample holds a few counts of this clone. Its antigen has not been determined. No qualities accompany the bases; no much larger clone lies one base away. The data were taken from a study of shared clonotypes between healthy human individuals (dated by TCRdb to between 2020 and 2021). Study-level background: A couple of women and three men aged 18 to 49 years were included in the cohort. Different laboratories and diverse techniques were used to prepare libraries and sequence TCR repertoires, to increase sequencing depth and limit assay-specific biases. Each donor's leukapheresis produced roughly between roughly 0.94 and 9.5 billion PBMCs. For each donor, three plates each were used for CD4 naive and CD4 memory, two plates were used for CD8 naive, and one plate was used for CD8 memory. To estimate repertoire size and how much clonotypes are shared between individuals, the study performed deep sequencing of blood TCR repertoires from 4 to 6 healthy adults. Overall results and qualifications from the work: Incomplete sequencing was indicated by rarefaction of sorted-subset datasets, despite the large sequencing depth. Naive subsets generally had larger estimated clonotype richness than memory subsets did. Sampling was restricted to blood, and TCR repertoires in tissues likely differ from the TCR repertoires found in blood. Higher generation probabilities were observed for clonotypes shared by all four sorted-subset donors than for non-shared clonotypes. Because the study included only a small number of donors, the genetic and exposure-history diversity represented was limited. Pairwise subsampling led to the expectation that sequencing depth would affect the degree of clonotype sharing among donors. When several donors were compared, the shared fraction of clonotypes was 5% to 6.5% for naive CD4, around 4% for naive CD8, more than 2% for memory CD4, and approximately 0.4% for memory CD8.

TCR CDR3 regions were amplified from genomic DNA by multiplex PCR using the deep immunoSEQ assay. Extracted genomic DNA from each cell subset was spread evenly across all wells of several immunoSEQ 96-well plates, with each plate serving as a replicate. Each replicate PCR for sorted subsets received about 0.2 ug genomic DNA, equal to roughly 30,000 T cell genomes. Purified libraries were quantified with a Qubit 3.0 fluorometer, sized on a Bioanalyzer 2100, and re-quantified with the KAPA Library Quantification kit. A separate single-read 150-cycle Illumina NextSeq 550 flow cell was used to sequence each immunoSEQ 96-well plate. Regarding the original processing steps: Because only junctional sequences without quality scores were contained in the immunoSEQ output, filtering matching that applied to full-length reads could not be performed. To assign V/J genes and CDR3, sequences were annotated using PyIR, a Python wrapper for IgBLAST v1.9, with IMGT germline references. Reads were removed for weak V/J assignments (E-value above 1e-6), missing CDR3, stop codons, out-of-frame junctions, or ambiguous translated residues. V3J clonotypes were defined by identical inferred V gene, J gene, and CDR3 amino acid sequence. Percentage overlap between repertoires was calculated by dividing the number of shared unique clonotypes by the size of the smaller repertoire. Repertoire richness was assessed with RTK rarefaction, the Chao1 estimator, and Recon v2.1 estimates of unobserved clonotypes. Generation probabilities for all TCRbeta clonotypes obtained by the gDNA method from several donors were computed using OLGA. TCRdb took this table from immuneACCESS and kept in-frame rearrangements with V and J called. Such tables lack part of the clones; where checked against another copy, unresolved V genes explain under half of the gap, and the rest is unexplained. That table furnishes V, J and clone size, whereas the DNA furnished D and trimming. The sample profile shows about 680,000 clones; approximately 73% of them were found once. The biggest ten clones account for about 1.8% of the sample.

The donors were healthy, HIV-negative adults with no recently reported acute infections or vaccinations. All donors were Caucasian adults living in Nashville, Tennessee, USA. CD4+ T cells were enriched by magnetic negative selection, after which naive cells were positively selected on CD45RA and the negative fraction was taken as the memory subset. Blood was collected by leukapheresis, and PBMCs were isolated by Ficoll-Histopaque density gradient centrifugation and then cryopreserved in liquid nitrogen vapor phase. Analytical flow cytometry was used to check the purity and quantity of every magnetically sorted T cell population. Genomic DNA was isolated from each sorted fraction and quantified by UV absorbance on a Nanodrop 2000c. From cysteine to phenylalanine, the CDR3 is 15 amino acids long. The sequence is cut down to CDR3 DNA, 45 bases in frame from base 1. Per the germline V gene, MDHEN is the CDR1 and SYDVKM is the CDR2. From V the trimming removes 6 bases and from J it removes 7 bases, while the gene matches leave 12 bases of the junction unaccounted for.

Sequenced input: memory CD4+ T cells sorted from blood. This specimen's cell subset or site label, interpreted: CD45RA-negative fraction. The rearranged segments are TRBV28 and TRBJ2-7; 10 central bases correspond to TRBD1. The clonotype was recovered from a woman aged 25-40 years in good health. The DNA reads TGTGCCAGCAGGCTGCCGGGACAGGGGAATCAAGAGCAGTACTTC. This is translated as CASRLPGQGNQEQYF.